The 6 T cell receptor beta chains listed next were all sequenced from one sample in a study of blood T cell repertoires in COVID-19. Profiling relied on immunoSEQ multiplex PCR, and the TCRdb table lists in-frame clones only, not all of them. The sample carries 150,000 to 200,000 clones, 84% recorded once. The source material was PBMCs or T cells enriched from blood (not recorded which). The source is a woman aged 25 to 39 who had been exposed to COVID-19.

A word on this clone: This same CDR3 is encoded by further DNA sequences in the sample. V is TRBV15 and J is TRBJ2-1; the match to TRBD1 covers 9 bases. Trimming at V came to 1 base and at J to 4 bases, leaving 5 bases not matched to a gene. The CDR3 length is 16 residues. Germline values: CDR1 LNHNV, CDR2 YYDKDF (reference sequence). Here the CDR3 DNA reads TGTGCCACCAGCAGAGGCCAGACAGGGGGTTACAATGAGCAGTTCTTC. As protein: CATSRGQTGGYNEQFF. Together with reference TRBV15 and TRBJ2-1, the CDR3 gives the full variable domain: DAMVIQNPRYQVTQFGKPVTLSCSQTLNHNVMYWYQQKSSQAPKLLFHYYDKDFNNEADTPDNFQSRRPNTSFCFLDIRSPGLGDTAMYLCATSRGQTGGYNEQFFGPGTRLTVL.

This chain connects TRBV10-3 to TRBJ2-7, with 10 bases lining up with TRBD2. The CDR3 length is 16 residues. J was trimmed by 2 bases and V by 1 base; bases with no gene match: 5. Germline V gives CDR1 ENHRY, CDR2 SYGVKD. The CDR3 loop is CAISELTSGRTYEQYF. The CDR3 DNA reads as TGTGCCATCAGTGAGTTGACTAGCGGGCGGACCTACGAGCAGTACTTC.

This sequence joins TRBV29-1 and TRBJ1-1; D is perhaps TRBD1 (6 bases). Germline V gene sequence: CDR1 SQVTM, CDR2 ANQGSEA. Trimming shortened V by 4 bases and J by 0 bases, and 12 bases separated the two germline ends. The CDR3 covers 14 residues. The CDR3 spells CSVVLGHMNTEAFF. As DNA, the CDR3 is TGCAGCGTTGTTCTGGGACACATGAACACTGAAGCTTTCTTT.

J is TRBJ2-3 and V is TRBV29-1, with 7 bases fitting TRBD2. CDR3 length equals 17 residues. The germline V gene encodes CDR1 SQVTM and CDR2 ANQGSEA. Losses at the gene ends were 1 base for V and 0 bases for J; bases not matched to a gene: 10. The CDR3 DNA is TGCAGCGTTGAAGGTCACGCGGGGGAGGCTAGCACAGATACGCAGTATTTT. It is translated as CSVEGHAGEASTDTQYF.

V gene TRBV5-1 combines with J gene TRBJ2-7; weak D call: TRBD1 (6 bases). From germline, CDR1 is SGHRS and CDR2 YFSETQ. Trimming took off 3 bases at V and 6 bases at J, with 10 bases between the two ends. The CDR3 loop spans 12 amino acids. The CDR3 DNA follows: TGCGCCAGCAGCTACGGACAGACCGAGCAGTACTTC. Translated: CASSYGQTEQYF.

CDR3 amino acids: CASSLHSNQPQHF. The CDR3 DNA is TGTGCCAGCAGCTTACATAGCAATCAGCCCCAGCATTTT. V usage is TRBV11-2 and J usage is TRBJ1-5, with no clear D. The CDR3 has 13 residues. Per germline, CDR1 SGHAT and CDR2 FQNNGV. The V and J ends lost 2 bases and 0 bases respectively, with 2 bases between them.